These 10 T cell receptor beta chains were sequenced from one sample in a study of blood T cells in healthy people across ages. Primers used in a second PCR of about 7 to 11 cycles were a sample-barcoded 5' primer and a J-beta primer mix. TCRdb recomputed calls from the 5' RACE reads with MiXCR, one row per CDR3 protein. Of some 1,800,000 distinct CDR3 sequences listed, approximately 40% are singletons. Sequenced material: blood. The receptors here all came from a human donor in good health.

The sample holds a few counts of this clonotype. The chain has TRBV7-8 and TRBJ1-1; D might be TRBD1 (5 bases). The germline gives CDR1 SGHVS, CDR2 FQNEAQ. The CDR3 is 16 amino acids. Trimming cost V 1 base and J 0 bases, with 12 bases left between them. CDR3 in DNA: TGTGCCAGCAGCTTAGTGGAGGGGTTCATGAACACTGAAGCTTTCTTT. It is translated as CASSLVEGFMNTEAFF.

This clonotype has more than one count but fewer than ten. The gene calls are TRBV11-2 and TRBJ2-1, with 8 bases identical to TRBD2. In germline, CDR1 is SGHAT, CDR2 FQNNGV. The CDR3 loop spans 21 amino acids. The trim removed 1 base at V and 0 bases at J, leaving 17 bases unmatched. The CDR3: CASSLVWDELAGHSSYNEQFF. The CDR3 DNA follows: TGTGCCAGCAGCTTAGTTTGGGACGAGCTAGCGGGCCACAGCTCCTACAATGAGCAGTTCTTC.

CDR3 sequence reads: CSAGLRDTGIGNIQYF. In DNA, the CDR3 is TGCAGTGCTGGGCTCAGGGACACTGGTATAGGAAACATTCAGTACTTC. The gene calls are TRBV20-1 and TRBJ2-4; D possibly corresponds to TRBD1 (6 bases). CDR3 length: 16 residues. CDR1 is DFQATT and CDR2 is SNEGSKA in the germline V gene (reference sequence). Deletions cut 5 bases from V and 6 bases from J, with 23 bases between.

This sequence joins TRBV2 and TRBJ2-3, with 11 bases matching TRBD2. The CDR3 length is 15 residues. V shed 7 bases, J shed 2 bases, and the junction held 5 bases outside the gene matches. From germline, CDR1 is SNHLY and CDR2 FYNNEI. CDR3 amino acids: CASIMTSGVTDTQYF. CDR3 bases: TGTGCCAGCATCATGACTAGCGGGGTCACAGATACGCAGTATTTT.

This chain joins TRBV30 and TRBJ2-3; 9 nucleotides match TRBD1. The germline V gene has CDR1 GTSNPN and CDR2 SVGIG (reference sequence). This CDR3 has 14 amino acids. V trimming: 2 bases; J trimming: 3 bases; junction bases outside the gene matches: 3. For the CDR3, the DNA is TGTGCCTGGAGTCGACAGGGGGTGACAGATACGCAGTATTTT. It translates to CAWSRQGVTDTQYF.

The rearrangement uses TRBV3-1 and TRBJ1-2; D perhaps matches TRBD1 (6 bases). Germline V lookup: CDR1 LGHDT, CDR2 YNNKEL (reference sequence). Trimming shortened V by 0 bases and J by 10 bases, and 24 bases separated the two germline ends. CDR3 length equals 17 residues. DNA of the CDR3: TGTGCCAGCAGCCAAGATCGGTTGACAGGAACCTTCGGGGACTACACCTTC. Translating it yields CASSQDRLTGTFGDYTF.

V and J are TRBV7-9 and TRBJ2-1; 12 positions match TRBD2. This CDR3 contains 13 residues. Per the germline V gene, CDR1 is SEHNR and CDR2 is FQNEAQ (reference sequence). Unmatched junction bases numbered 2, after V lost 5 bases and J lost 9 bases. In DNA form, the CDR3 reads TGTGCCAGCAGCCGACTAGCGGGAGTTGAGCAGTTCTTC. This translates into CASSRLAGVEQFF.

V and J are TRBV29-1 and TRBJ2-1; D is tentatively TRBD1 or TRBD2 (5 bases each). The CDR3 length is 12 residues. The V and J ends lost 8 bases and 10 bases respectively, with 18 bases between them. Looked up from germline, CDR1 is SQVTM and CDR2 is ANQGSEA. Written as DNA, the CDR3 is TGCAGCCTGTGGGGCGGGTCCAACGAGCAGTTCTTC. Translating it yields CSLWGGSNEQFF.

The rearrangement joins TRBV5-1 to TRBJ1-1; D is unresolved. The CDR3 consists of 16 residues. The V and J ends lost 4 bases and 1 base respectively, with 17 bases between them. Germline lookup yields CDR1 SGHRS and CDR2 YFSETQ. The CDR3 nucleotides are TGCGCCAGCAGCCGGGCCTCGGGAGGGCAGAACACTGAAGCTTTCTTT. Translation: CASSRASGGQNTEAFF. The entire variable domain, with the rest obtained from reference TRBV5-1 and TRBJ1-1, is as follows: KAGVTQTPRYLIKTRGQQVTLSCSPISGHRSVSWYQQTPGQGLQFLFEYFSETQRNKGNFPGRFSGRQFSNSRSEMNVSTLELGDSALYLCASSRASGGQNTEAFFGQGTRLTVV.

In this sample, this clonotype turned up once. Sequence at one end of the junction differs from germline and may be a read error. The rearrangement uses TRBV7-2 and TRBJ2-3, with D hard to call. From germline, CDR1 is SGHTA and CDR2 FQGNSA. The CDR3 covers 14 residues. The CDR3 DNA reads as TGTGCCAGCGGCTTTGACACGGAATTGGATACGCAGTATTTT. Its translation: CASGFDTELDTQYF.